Here is one TCR beta chain with its context. Antigen specificity is unknown. This entry is derived from a study of cytomegalovirus exposure and HLA in healthy donors. Findings and limits, study-wide: Of the V segments, some could not be distinguished, including TRBV6-2 and TRBV6-3, and were excluded.

13 Jbeta primers and 60 Vbeta primers were used for the PCR. Original processing methods: Around 11 million of around 85 million unique TCR beta chains were shared, per a later count. Clones were sequenced by immunoSEQ multiplex PCR, and TCRdb holds only the in-frame ones, with some missing. V and J calls and clone size are as listed in that table; D and trimming were resolved from the DNA. This table has nearly 110,000 clones, roughly 80% appearing once. The CDR3 spans 15 residues. Germline-derived CDR1 and CDR2 are ENHRY and SYGVKD. With 6 bases clipped from V and 0 bases from J, the junction kept 5 bases outside the gene matches.

The V and J genes are TRBV10-3 and TRBJ1-1; 9 bases are a match to TRBD1. The sequenced sample consisted of PBMCs. The TCR originated in a man under 40 in good health and CMV-seronegative. The CDR3 reads CAIRGQGKMNTEAFF. CDR3 nucleotide sequence: TGTGCCATCAGAGGACAGGGGAAAATGAACACTGAAGCTTTCTTT.